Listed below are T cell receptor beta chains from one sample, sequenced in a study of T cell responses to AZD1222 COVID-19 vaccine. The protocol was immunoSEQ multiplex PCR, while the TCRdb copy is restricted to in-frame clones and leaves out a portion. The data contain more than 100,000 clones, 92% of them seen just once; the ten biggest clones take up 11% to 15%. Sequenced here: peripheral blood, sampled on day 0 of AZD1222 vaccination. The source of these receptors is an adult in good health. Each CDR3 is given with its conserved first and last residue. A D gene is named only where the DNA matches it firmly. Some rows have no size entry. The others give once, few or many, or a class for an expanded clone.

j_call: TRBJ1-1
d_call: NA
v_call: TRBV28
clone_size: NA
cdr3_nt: TGTGCCAGCAGTTCGAGGGCTGCCGCTTTCTTT
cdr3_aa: CASSSRAAAFF

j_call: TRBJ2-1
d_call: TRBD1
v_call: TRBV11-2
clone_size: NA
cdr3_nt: TGTGCCAGCAGCTTACCCGGACAGGACAATGAGCAGTTCTTC
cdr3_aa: CASSLPGQDNEQFF

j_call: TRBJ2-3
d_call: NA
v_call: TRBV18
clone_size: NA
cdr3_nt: TGTGCCACCATCGACCAGCGGGGCACAGATACGCAGTATTTT
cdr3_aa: CATIDQRGTDTQYF

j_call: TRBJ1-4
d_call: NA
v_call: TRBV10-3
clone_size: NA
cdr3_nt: TGTGCCATCAGTGATGGTCGGGGAGCTAATGAAAAACTGTTTTTT
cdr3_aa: CAISDGRGANEKLFF

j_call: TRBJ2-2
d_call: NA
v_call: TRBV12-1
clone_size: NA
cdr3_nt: TGTGCCAGCAGCTTTGCGCGAGACACCGGGGAGCTGTTTTTT
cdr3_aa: CASSFARDTGELFF

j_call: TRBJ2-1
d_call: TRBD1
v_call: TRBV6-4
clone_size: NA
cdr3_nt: TGTGCCAGCAGTGACTCGGCAGGGGGCAATGAGCAGTTCTTC
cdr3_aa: CASSDSAGGNEQFF

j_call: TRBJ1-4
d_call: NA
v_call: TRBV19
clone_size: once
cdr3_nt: TGTGCCAGTAGTTCCACGGCCGGGGAAAAACTGTTTTTT
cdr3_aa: CASSSTAGEKLFF

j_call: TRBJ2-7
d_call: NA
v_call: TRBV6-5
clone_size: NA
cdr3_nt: TGTGCCGCCACCGGGGCACTTCTCTACGAGCAGTACTTC
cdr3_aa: CAATGALLYEQYF

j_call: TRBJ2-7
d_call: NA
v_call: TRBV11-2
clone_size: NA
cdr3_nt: TGTGCCAGCAGCTTAGAAAGACAGGCCGGGTACGAGCAGTACTTC
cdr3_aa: CASSLERQAGYEQYF

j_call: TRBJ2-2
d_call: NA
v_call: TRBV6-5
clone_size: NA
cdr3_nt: TGTGCCAGCGTACCCACCCCGGGGACCGGGGAGCTGTTTTTT
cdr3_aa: CASVPTPGTGELFF

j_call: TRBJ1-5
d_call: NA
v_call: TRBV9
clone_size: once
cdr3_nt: TGTGCCAGCAGCGTAGGGTCGGGGGAGTATAGCAATCAGCCCCAGCATTTT
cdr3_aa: CASSVGSGEYSNQPQHF

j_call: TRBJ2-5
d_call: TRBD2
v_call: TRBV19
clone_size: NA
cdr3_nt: TGTGCCAGTAGTATGTCCGGGACTAGCGGGAGGTGGACCCAGTACTTC
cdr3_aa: CASSMSGTSGRWTQYF

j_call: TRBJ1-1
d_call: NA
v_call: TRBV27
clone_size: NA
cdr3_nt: TGTGCCAGCAGTTTACTAACAGGAATTGGAGAAGCTTTCTTT
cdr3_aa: CASSLLTGIGEAFF

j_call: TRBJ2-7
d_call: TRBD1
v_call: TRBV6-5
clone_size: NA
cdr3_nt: TGTGCCAGCAGCCCCAGGACAGGGGTAAAAGAGCAGTACTTC
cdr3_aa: CASSPRTGVKEQYF

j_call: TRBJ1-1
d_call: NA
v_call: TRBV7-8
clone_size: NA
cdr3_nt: TGTGCCAGCAGCTTAGGGGATCGGTCAGCTTTCTTT
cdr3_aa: CASSLGDRSAFF